Sequencing of this TCR beta chain was carried out in a study of shared clonotypes between healthy human individuals. In the study overall: Donors consisted of two women and a few men between 18 and 49. Overall study results and limits: Clonotypes which were not shared had lower generation probabilities than clonotypes that all four donors shared.

Genomic DNA of every subset was divided equally among multiple immunoSEQ plates. As handled by the study authors: ImmunoSEQ output lacked quality scores and full-length reads, limiting matched filtering. Method: immunoSEQ multiplex PCR; TCRdb's copy keeps in-frame clones and lacks some. That table furnishes V, J and clone size, whereas the DNA furnished D and trimming. The table includes just over 2,000,000 clones, roughly 94% detected once. From germline, CDR1 is SGHNT and CDR2 YYREEE (reference sequence). CDR3 length: 12 residues. The ends were cut back, 4 bases at V and 4 bases at J, with 6 bases in the middle. Comment on this clone: Its target is not known.

The sample comprised naive CD4+ T cells sorted from blood. Subset of the sample: CD45RA+ positively selected. This clonotype was sampled from a man between 18 and 29 years old in good health. The chain couples TRBV5-4 to TRBJ1-3; no clear D. Written as DNA, the CDR3 is TGTGCCAGCAGCGGAGTCGGAAACACCATATATTTT. Its protein is CASSGVGNTIYF.